This T cell receptor beta chain was captured in a study of CXCR3-negative and CXCR3-positive naive CD8 T cells. This CDR3 has 13 residues. Germline V lookup: CDR1 SEHNR, CDR2 FQNEAQ (reference sequence). Of note for this clonotype: Its antigen remains unknown.

TRB cDNA libraries were made by UMI-labeled 5' RACE. TCRdb reprocessed the 5' RACE reads and stores each CDR3 protein as one record, lacking DNA. The table counts 70,000 to 100,000 distinct CDR3 sequences; approximately 1.5% lies in the top ten. Study-wide points: Hydrophobicity of TRB CDR3s was greater in CXCR3-positive naive cells than in CXCR3-negative naive cells. Naive subsets were similarly diverse, while memory CD8+ repertoires were much less diverse.

This clonotype was sampled from a human donor in good health. Some clones in this sample may be carry-over from other donors' samples. Sample: naive CXCR3- CD8+ T cells from blood. This sample's subset: CD45RO-CCR7+CD27+CD95- naive CD8+ T cells lacking CXCR3 (TNR3-). The chain links TRBV7-9 to TRBJ2-1. CDR3 protein: CASSLGDSGQQFF.